This TCR beta chain derives from a study of post-analysis software for immune sequencing data. General study findings and limits: For normalized Chao1 diversity, multiple sclerosis patients scored significantly lower than controls did. When the samples were clustered directly with F measure, those that had been prepared in the same batch showed strong co-clustering. Higher frequency in patients than in controls was seen for roughly five TRBV segments, with TRBV5-6, TRBV5-1 and TRBV20-1 among them.

In germline, CDR1 is SGHRS, CDR2 YFSETQ. CDR3 length: 13 amino acids. Trimming took off 0 bases at V and 7 bases at J, with 8 bases between the two ends. As concerns this clonotype: As yet, its antigen is unknown.

TCR beta libraries were prepared from cDNA with unique molecular identifiers. TCRdb passed the PCR reads through MiXCR, listing each CDR3 protein once. The sample shows roughly 800,000 distinct CDR3 sequences, about 32% of them seen only once. The rearrangement links TRBV5-1 to TRBJ2-1; D possibly corresponds to TRBD1 (5 bases). The sample consisted of blood. This sequence originates from a girl under 18 with multiple sclerosis. CDR3 protein: CASSLGQQNEQFF. The CDR3 nucleotides read TGCGCCAGCAGCTTGGGACAGCAAAATGAGCAGTTCTTC.